Below are 29 T cell receptor beta chains sequenced from a single sample in a study of blood T cell repertoires in COVID-19 (TCRdb year 2020). Preparation of the library involved the immunoSEQ multiplex PCR assay. This is the immuneACCESS table as TCRdb keeps it, with only in-frame sequences that have V and J called. A part of the clones is gone; compared with another copy, unresolved V genes explain less than half, and the rest is unexplained. The sample contains about 240,000 clones, under 90% of them found a single time. The top ten constitute 3% to 4% of the sample. The specimen sequenced was PBMCs or T cells enriched from blood (not recorded which). These receptors were taken from a woman aged 40 to 49 who had been exposed to COVID-19.

The CDR3, as DNA: TGCGCCAGCAGCTTGGGTAGCGGGGGGGACTACGAGCAGTACTTC. It is translated as CASSLGSGGDYEQYF. This rearrangement joins TRBV5-1 to TRBJ2-7, with 11 bases that match TRBD2. The CDR3 runs to 15 residues. Germline V gene lookup returns CDR1 SGHRS and CDR2 YFSETQ. V shed 0 bases, J shed 3 bases, and the junction held 2 bases outside the gene matches.

The rearrangement uses TRBV28 and TRBJ2-1; 13 nucleotides line up with TRBD2. Germline CDR1 is MDHEN and CDR2 is SYDVKM. The V segment lost 4 bases and the J segment 13 bases; nucleotides outside the gene matches: 4. The CDR3 is 13 residues long. The CDR3 DNA sequence: TGTGCCAGCAGTTCAGGGACTAGCGGGATCCAGTTCTTC. Protein: CASSSGTSGIQFF.

This clone was seen more than once but under ten times. The rearrangement links TRBV12-5 to TRBJ1-6, with D uncertain. V lost 4 bases to trimming and J lost 7 bases, with 14 bases between them. The CDR3 sequence is 15 residues long. Germline assignment: CDR1 LGHNT and CDR2 FRNRAP. The CDR3: CASGSTPRANSPLHF. DNA for the CDR3: TGTGCTAGTGGTTCGACCCCGAGGGCGAATTCACCCCTCCACTTT.

Written as DNA, the CDR3 is TGTGCCAGCAGAGCTGACAGATCTAACTATGGCTACACCTTC. Protein sequence: CASRADRSNYGYTF. The rearrangement joins TRBV7-9 to TRBJ1-2; weak D call: TRBD1 (5 bases). V was clipped by 6 bases and J by 0 bases, with 11 bases between them. The germline V gene encodes CDR1 SEHNR and CDR2 FQNEAQ (reference sequence). The CDR3 contains 14 residues.

The chain employs TRBV21-1 and TRBJ2-3; whether TRBD2, the table's D call, matches the DNA was not checked. TRBV21-1 is flagged as a pseudogene. This CDR3 is built from 17 residues. The CDR3 DNA sequence: TGTGCCAGCAGCAAAAGTGCGGCGGGGACTAGCACAGATACGCAGTATTTT. Its protein is CASSKSAAGTSTDTQYF.

V usage is TRBV5-1 and J usage is TRBJ2-7, with D tentatively TRBD1 (5 bases). This CDR3 region has 15 residues. Germline-derived CDR1 and CDR2 are SGHRS and YFSETQ. V was pared by 0 bases and J by 3 bases, with 13 bases between. CDR3 protein: CASSLASPGHYEQYF. As DNA, the CDR3 is TGCGCCAGCAGCTTGGCCTCACCCGGACACTACGAGCAGTACTTC.

The chain is built from TRBV11-3 and TRBJ2-1, with 9 bases fitting TRBD2. Germline-derived CDR1 and CDR2 are SGHNT and YENEEA. Trimming cost V 4 bases and J 4 bases; bases outside gene matches: 17. CDR3 length: 19 amino acids. DNA of the CDR3: TGTGCCAGCAGCTCGCAAACACAAGGGTCTAGCGGGACTTACAATGAGCAGTTCTTC. Translation: CASSSQTQGSSGTYNEQFF.

CDR3 sequence (DNA): TGTGCCAGCAGCTTCAACGGGGGGGCCCAGTACTTC. It encodes CASSFNGGAQYF. The chain combines TRBV11-2 with TRBJ2-5; 8 bases agree with TRBD2. V lost 3 bases to trimming and J lost 9 bases; unmatched junction nucleotides: 3. Germline-derived CDR1 and CDR2 are SGHAT and FQNNGV. This CDR3 region has 12 residues.

V usage is TRBV6-6 and J usage is TRBJ2-2, with 7 positions matching TRBD2. With V trimmed by 6 bases and J by 2 bases, 9 bases remained unmatched. This CDR3 comprises 16 residues. Per germline, CDR1 MNHNY and CDR2 SVGAGI (reference sequence). CDR3 sequence: CASSQSGTTNTGELFF. In nucleotides, the CDR3 is TGTGCCAGCAGCCAGTCCGGGACTACAAACACCGGGGAGCTGTTTTTT.

The chain employs TRBV5-1 and TRBJ2-5, with 8 bases lining up with TRBD2. Germline CDR1 SGHRS, CDR2 YFSETQ. The V gene end was trimmed by 1 base and the J gene end by 2 bases; junction bases not matched to a gene: 4. The CDR3 has 15 residues. The CDR3 region is CASSLISGAQETQYF. The CDR3 DNA reads as TGCGCCAGCAGCTTGATTAGCGGGGCTCAAGAGACCCAGTACTTC.

The chain links TRBV5-1 to TRBJ1-5; D uncertain. Germline CDR1 reads SGHRS; CDR2 reads YFSETQ. This CDR3 region has 16 residues. V was pared by 1 base and J by 2 bases, with 13 bases between. The CDR3 spells CASSLYPAEGNQPQHF. In nucleotides, the CDR3 is TGCGCCAGCAGCTTGTATCCTGCGGAAGGCAATCAGCCCCAGCATTTT.

The genes are TRBV5-1 and TRBJ2-6; 9 bases agree with TRBD1. The CDR3 covers 17 residues. Losses at the gene ends were 0 bases for V and 3 bases for J; bases not matched to a gene: 4. The germline V gene has CDR1 SGHRS and CDR2 YFSETQ. The CDR3 DNA sequence: TGCGCCAGCAGCTTGGACGGACAGGGGCTTGGGGCCAACGTCCTGACTTTC. As protein: CASSLDGQGLGANVLTF. Based on the CDR3 plus reference TRBV5-1 and TRBJ2-6, the full variable domain is KAGVTQTPRYLIKTRGQQVTLSCSPISGHRSVSWYQQTPGQGLQFLFEYFSETQRNKGNFPGRFSGRQFSNSRSEMNVSTLELGDSALYLCASSLDGQGLGANVLTFGAGSRLTVL.

The CDR3 loop reads CASSPLASGGPTDTQYF. The CDR3 nucleotides are TGTGCCAGCAGTCCCCTAGCGTCCGGGGGACCCACAGATACGCAGTATTTT. The chain has TRBV6-2 or TRBV6-3 and TRBJ2-3; D possibly corresponds to TRBD2 (6 bases). The CDR3 runs 17 residues. Germline V gene data show CDR1 as MNHEY and CDR2 as SVGEGT. The V and J ends lost 5 bases and 2 bases respectively, with 20 bases between them.

The chain uses TRBV10-3 and TRBJ1-1; D remains ambiguous. CDR3 length equals 13 residues. Trimming left V 3 bases short and J 7 bases short, with 12 bases between. CDR1 and CDR2 (germline): ENHRY, SYGVKD. The CDR3 coding sequence is TGTGCCATCAGTGAAAACCCCCCCGGTGAAGCTTTCTTT. It is translated as CAISENPPGEAFF.

The rearrangement links TRBV7-9 to TRBJ2-1, with TRBD1 matching 10 bases. This CDR3 is built from 16 residues. Looked up from germline, CDR1 is SEHNR and CDR2 is FQNEAQ (reference sequence). J gave up 6 bases and V 1 base, and 6 bases lay outside the gene matches. As DNA, the CDR3 is TGTGCCAGCAGCTTAGTATGGACAGGGGGTAGCAATGAGCAGTTCTTC. Protein: CASSLVWTGGSNEQFF.

This chain links TRBV19 with TRBJ2-6; D might be TRBD1 (6 bases). CDR3 length: 15 amino acids. CDR1 LNHDA and CDR2 SQIVND come from the germline V gene (reference sequence). V shed 3 bases and J shed 1 base, with 7 bases lying between them. CDR3 nucleotide sequence: TGTGCCAGTAGTATCGGGACATCTGGGGCCAACGTCCTGACTTTC. Residues: CASSIGTSGANVLTF.

This rearrangement joins TRBV12-5 to TRBJ1-5, with TRBD1 matching over 8 bases. The CDR3 extends over 14 amino acids. V gave up 5 bases and J gave up 3 bases; unmatched junction bases: 3. CDR1 and CDR2 (germline): LGHNT, FRNRAP. CDR3 nucleotides: TGTGCTAGTGGTCAGGGACAGGACAATCAGCCCCAGCATTTT. This translates into CASGQGQDNQPQHF.

V is TRBV19 and J is TRBJ2-7; 7 bases line up with TRBD1. The germline V gene encodes CDR1 LNHDA and CDR2 SQIVND (reference sequence). The CDR3 loop spans 15 amino acids. V gave up 6 bases and J gave up 5 bases; unmatched junction bases: 13. Here the CDR3 reads CASRGVHRGANEQYF. CDR3 nucleotides: TGTGCCAGTAGGGGGGTTCACAGGGGAGCAAACGAGCAGTACTTC.

The chain uses TRBV27 and TRBJ2-7, with no clear D. V was pared by 8 bases and J by 1 base, with 9 bases between. Germline CDR1 reads MNHEY; CDR2 reads SMNVEV (reference sequence). The CDR3 extends over 12 amino acids. DNA for the CDR3: TGTGCCAGCTTCAGCGTTTCCTACGAGCAGTACTTC. Amino acid sequence: CASFSVSYEQYF.

This chain connects TRBV27 to TRBJ2-7; D perhaps matches TRBD2 (6 bases). The CDR3 runs 14 residues. CDR1 and CDR2 from the germline V gene are MNHEY and SMNVEV (reference sequence). Between the trimmed V and J ends, which lost 3 bases and 3 bases, there was a span of 12 bases. The CDR3, as DNA: TGTGCCAGCAGTTTTGCTAGCGAGGGCTACGAGCAGTACTTC. Its translation is CASSFASEGYEQYF.

The V and J genes are TRBV5-1 and TRBJ1-6; 7 nucleotides line up with TRBD1. Germline assignment: CDR1 SGHRS and CDR2 YFSETQ. V shed 2 bases and J 7 bases; nucleotides not matched to a gene: 12. The CDR3 contains 17 residues. CDR3: CASSFEPDRVLNSPLHF. The CDR3 DNA reads TGCGCCAGCAGCTTCGAACCAGACAGGGTTTTGAATTCACCCCTCCACTTT.

This clone is a singleton in its sample. The rearrangement links TRBV19 to TRBJ1-1; D remains ambiguous. Germline values: CDR1 LNHDA, CDR2 SQIVND (reference sequence). The CDR3 extends over 13 amino acids. The V gene lost 1 base and the J gene lost 4 bases, with 7 bases spanning the gap. The CDR3 reads CASSIGEGTEAFF. In DNA, the CDR3 is TGTGCCAGTAGTATAGGTGAGGGCACTGAAGCTTTCTTT.

The CDR3 sequence is CSVLSRGSTDTQYF. CDR3 in DNA: TGCAGCGTTCTAAGCCGGGGAAGCACAGATACGCAGTATTTT. The J gene is TRBJ2-3, the V gene TRBV29-1; D is possibly TRBD2 (5 bases). Germline V gene sequence: CDR1 SQVTM, CDR2 ANQGSEA. This CDR3 comprises 14 residues. Between the trimmed V and J ends, which lost 5 bases and 0 bases, there was a span of 12 bases.

The chain joins TRBV5-6 to TRBJ2-1; D might be TRBD1 (6 bases). V lost 5 bases to trimming and J lost 5 bases, with 26 bases between them. The CDR3 is 18 residues long. Per germline, CDR1 SGHDT and CDR2 YYEEEE. CDR3 DNA: TGTGCCAGCAGTCTACGGGACCCGCTCAGGGGAAATCACAATGAGCAGTTCTTC. This gives the protein CASSLRDPLRGNHNEQFF.

The chain uses TRBV3-1 (or the pseudogene TRBV3-2) and TRBJ2-3; a weak D match, TRBD1 (5 bases). CDR1 and CDR2 from the germline V gene are LGHDT and YNNKEL (reference sequence). This CDR3 has 15 amino acids. Trimming took off 0 bases at V and 8 bases at J, with 15 bases between the two ends. The DNA of the CDR3 is TGTGCCAGCAGCCAAGACAGGGCGAGAGTGGGTACGCAGTATTTT. Translation gives CASSQDRARVGTQYF.

The chain combines TRBV7-9 with TRBJ1-1; no firm D call. This CDR3 spans 15 amino acids. Germline V lookup: CDR1 SEHNR, CDR2 FQNEAQ (reference sequence). The V and J ends lost 5 bases and 1 base respectively, with 14 bases between them. The CDR3 protein is CASSPQAGQNTEAFF. The CDR3 coding sequence is TGTGCCAGCAGCCCCCAGGCGGGCCAGAACACTGAAGCTTTCTTT.

V is TRBV19 and J is TRBJ2-5; 7 bases are shared with TRBD2. The CDR3 is made up of 16 amino acids. Germline V lookup: CDR1 LNHDA, CDR2 SQIVND (reference sequence). Trimming cost V 5 bases and J 2 bases; bases outside gene matches: 11. DNA of the CDR3: TGTGCCAGTAGTGCGATGACCGGGGGGAGTCAAGAGACCCAGTACTTC. Translating it yields CASSAMTGGSQETQYF.

V gene TRBV10-3 combines with J gene TRBJ1-5; no definite D call. The CDR3 runs to 14 residues. Germline V gene sequence: CDR1 ENHRY, CDR2 SYGVKD. Trimming removed 8 bases at V and 2 bases at J, with 13 bases between. The CDR3 loop reads CAIQDGVGNQPQHF. As DNA, the CDR3 is TGTGCCATCCAGGACGGGGTAGGCAATCAGCCCCAGCATTTT.

This chain uses TRBV7-2 with TRBJ1-5; TRBD1 matches at 8 bases. This CDR3 region has 14 residues. Germline loops: CDR1 SGHTA, CDR2 FQGNSA. V shed 3 bases, J shed 7 bases, and the junction held 5 bases outside the gene matches. CDR3 amino acids: CASSLTGDGQPQHF. The CDR3 coding sequence is TGTGCCAGCAGCTTGACAGGGGATGGGCAGCCCCAGCATTTT. The full variable domain, rest sourced from reference TRBV7-2 and TRBJ1-5, is GAGVSQSPSNKVTEKGKDVELRCDPISGHTALYWYRQSLGQGLEFLIYFQGNSAPDKSGLPSDRFSAERTGGSVSTLTIQRTQQEDSAVYLCASSLTGDGQPQHFGDGTRLSIL.